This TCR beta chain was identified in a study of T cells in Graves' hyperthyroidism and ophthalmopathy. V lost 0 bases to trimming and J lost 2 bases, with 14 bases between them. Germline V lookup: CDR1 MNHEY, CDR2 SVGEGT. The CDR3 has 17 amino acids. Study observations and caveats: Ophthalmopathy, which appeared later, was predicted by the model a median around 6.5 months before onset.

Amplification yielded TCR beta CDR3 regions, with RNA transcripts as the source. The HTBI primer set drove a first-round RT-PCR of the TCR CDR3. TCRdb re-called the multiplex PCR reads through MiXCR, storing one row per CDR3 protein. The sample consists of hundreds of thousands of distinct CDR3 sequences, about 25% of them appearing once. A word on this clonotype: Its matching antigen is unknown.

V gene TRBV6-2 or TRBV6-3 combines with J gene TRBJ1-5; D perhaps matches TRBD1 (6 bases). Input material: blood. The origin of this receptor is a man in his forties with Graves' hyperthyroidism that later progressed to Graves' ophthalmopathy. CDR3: CASSYSLRAGGNQPQHF. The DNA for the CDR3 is TGTGCCAGCAGTTACTCTCTCCGGGCAGGGGGCAATCAGCCCCAGCATTTT.